The clone carrying this T cell receptor (beta chain) appeared a single time. Its antigen remains unknown. Some clones are missing from TCRdb's copy, which holds only in-frame ones; the method was immunoSEQ multiplex PCR. This repertoire shows around 35,000 clones, roughly 74% found once; its top ten account for under 3%. Scientists isolated CD4+ T cells after a roughly nine-day culture period ended. Testing of the vaccine recipients showed negative nucleocapsid antibodies and no prior SARS-CoV-2 infection. This specimen comes from a study of vaccination effects on CD4 cells after COVID-19. Study-wide context: In culture with 10 IU/ml IL-2 and around 10 ug/ml peptides, PBMC were grown at a few million per well.

Germline values: CDR1 LNHDA, CDR2 SQIVND (reference sequence). The ends were cut back, 2 bases at V and 4 bases at J, with 14 bases in the middle. The CDR3 loop spans 15 amino acids. The genes are TRBV19 and TRBJ2-5, with D maybe TRBD2 (5 bases). The material sequenced was CD4+ T cells from PBMCs cultured without peptide, taken before COVID-19 vaccination. This TCR derives from a human donor who received a COVID-19 vaccine. The CDR3 DNA reads as TGTGCCAGTAGTATAACTATGCGGGTCGGAGAGACCCAGTACTTC. Protein: CASSITMRVGETQYF.